One TCR beta chain is described in this entry. One end of the junction varies from germline; a read error may be responsible. Researchers ran the PCR with 60 Vbeta and 13 Jbeta primers. TCRdb's copy holds only in-frame clones and misses some; the assay was immunoSEQ multiplex PCR. The sample records about 130,000 clones, roughly 82% being singletons. This record belongs to a study of cytomegalovirus exposure and HLA in healthy donors. The source material was PBMCs. This receptor was taken from a male donor in good health and CMV-seropositive.

The CDR3 sequence is CASTEDREGYGANGLTF. CDR3 sequence (DNA): TGTGCCAGCACCGAGGACAGGGAGGGGTACGGGGCCAACGGCCTGACTTTC. The chain links TRBV6-8 to TRBJ2-6, with TRBD1 as a possible D gene (8 bases). The CDR3 is made up of 17 amino acids. Germline assignment: CDR1 MNHGY and CDR2 SAAAGT.